Shown below are 17 T cell receptor beta chains from a single sample sequenced in a study of blood T cell repertoires in COVID-19. The table came from immunoSEQ multiplex PCR; TCRdb's copy has only in-frame clones and leaves some out. This sample has approximately 400,000 clones, with 81% found just once. Sequences were obtained from peripheral blood. These receptors all come from a human donor with acute or convalescent COVID-19. The donor label of this sample is uncertain.

In this sample, this clone turned up once. This chain joins TRBV4-1 and TRBJ1-1, with D possibly TRBD1 on 6 matching bases. The germline gives CDR1 MGHRA, CDR2 YSYEKL. The CDR3 is 14 residues long. Trimming left V 4 bases short and J 1 base short, with 10 bases between. CDR3 sequence: CASSRQGQNTEAFF. DNA of the CDR3: TGCGCCAGCAGCCGCCAGGGGCAGAACACTGAAGCTTTCTTT.

This chain links TRBV29-1 with TRBJ1-1; D not resolved. V lost 6 bases and J 1 base, leaving 21 bases between the germline ends. There are 16 residues in the CDR3. The germline V gene has CDR1 SQVTM and CDR2 ANQGSEA. CDR3 sequence: CSVQPPRLVGNTEAFF. For the CDR3, the DNA is TGCAGCGTCCAACCCCCCAGGTTAGTAGGGAACACTGAAGCTTTCTTT. Using reference TRBV29-1 and TRBJ1-1 for the parts outside the CDR3, the full variable domain is SAVISQKPSRDICQRGTSLTIQCQVDSQVTMMFWYRQQPGQSLTLIATANQGSEATYESGFVIDKFPISRPNLTFSTLTVSNMSPEDSSIYLCSVQPPRLVGNTEAFFGQGTRLTVV.

The chain carries TRBV11-2 and TRBJ2-7, with 8 bases fitting TRBD2. From germline, CDR1 is SGHAT and CDR2 FQNNGV. The ends lost 5 bases at V and 3 bases at J; junction bases unmatched: 12. The CDR3 is made up of 16 amino acids. The CDR3 bases are TGTGCCAGCAGCCCCGAAGCCGGACTAGCCGTCTACGAGCAGTACTTC. Protein: CASSPEAGLAVYEQYF.

The chain employs TRBV3-1 (or the pseudogene TRBV3-2) and TRBJ1-2, with a weak D call TRBD1 (5 bases). Germline assignment: CDR1 LGHDT and CDR2 YNNKEL (reference sequence). The CDR3 covers 14 residues. V was pared by 0 bases and J by 4 bases, with 9 bases between. CDR3 loop: CASSQDPGFYGYTF. CDR3 coding DNA: TGTGCCAGCAGCCAAGATCCAGGGTTCTATGGCTACACCTTC.

This chain links TRBV7-9 with TRBJ1-2, with a weak D call TRBD1 (6 bases). The CDR3 is 15 amino acids. Germline lookup yields CDR1 SEHNR and CDR2 FQNEAQ (reference sequence). Trimming pared 5 bases from V and 4 bases from J, leaving 17 bases between. As DNA, the CDR3 is TGTGCCAGCAGCGTGTCCAGGGGTATCAGCTATGGCTACACCTTC. Translated, it gives CASSVSRGISYGYTF.

The V and J genes are TRBV28 and TRBJ1-2; the D is unclear. V shed 3 bases and J shed 4 bases, with 9 bases lying between them. Germline V gene lookup returns CDR1 MDHEN and CDR2 SYDVKM. The CDR3 extends over 13 amino acids. The CDR3 loop is CASSFPPVYGYTF. The CDR3 DNA sequence: TGTGCCAGCAGTTTCCCTCCTGTCTATGGCTACACCTTC.

This sequence joins TRBV4-1 and TRBJ1-1; D call uncertain. Germline CDR1 MGHRA, CDR2 YSYEKL. V gave up 0 bases and J gave up 6 bases, with 14 bases separating them. The CDR3 length is 15 residues. CDR3 amino acids: CASSQDGTGTAEAFF. The CDR3 nucleotides are TGCGCCAGCAGCCAAGATGGCACGGGTACGGCTGAAGCTTTCTTT.

The table lists this clone with a count of one. V usage is TRBV6-5 and J usage is TRBJ1-1, with D possibly matching TRBD1 (6 bases). Germline-derived CDR1 and CDR2 are MNHEY and SVGAGI. With 0 bases removed from V and 6 bases from J, the gap between germline ends came to 14 bases. This CDR3 has 15 amino acids. CDR3 region: CASSYSWGNRAEAFF. CDR3 in DNA: TGTGCCAGCAGTTACTCGTGGGGTAACAGGGCTGAAGCTTTCTTT.

The chain employs TRBV27 and TRBJ1-5, with D uncertain. From germline, CDR1 is MNHEY and CDR2 SMNVEV (reference sequence). The V end was cut by 3 bases, the J end by 4 bases, with 10 bases between. The length of the CDR3 is 14 residues. Here the CDR3 DNA reads TGTGCCAGCAGTTTGGTTGCAGCGAATCAGCCCCAGCATTTT. Its protein product is CASSLVAANQPQHF.

The chain has TRBV6-5 and TRBJ1-5; TRBD1 is a possible D gene (5 bases). The CDR3 totals 12 residues. V gave up 7 bases and J gave up 6 bases, with 10 bases separating them. Germline loops: CDR1 MNHEY, CDR2 SVGAGI. The CDR3 nucleotides are TGTGCCAGCAAAGGACACCTTCAGCCCCAGCATTTT. Its translation is CASKGHLQPQHF.

The chain links TRBV28 to TRBJ1-5; D unclear. V was pared by 6 bases and J by 3 bases, with 9 bases between. This CDR3 has 13 residues. Germline V gives CDR1 MDHEN, CDR2 SYDVKM. CDR3 sequence: CASSRFSNQPQHF. The CDR3, as DNA: TGTGCCAGCAGCAGGTTCTCCAATCAGCCCCAGCATTTT. Supplemented by reference TRBV28 and TRBJ1-5, the full variable domain reads DVKVTQSSRYLVKRTGEKVFLECVQDMDHENMFWYRQDPGLGLRLIYFSYDVKMKEKGDIPEGYSVSREKKERFSLILESASTNQTSMYLCASSRFSNQPQHFGDGTRLSIL.

The chain uses TRBV6-5 and TRBJ2-1; 12 bases map to TRBD2. CDR1 is MNHEY, CDR2 SVGAGI, per germline. The length of the CDR3 is 16 residues. V gave up 2 bases and J gave up 9 bases; unmatched junction bases: 8. The CDR3 region is CASSYPLAGGYSEQFF. CDR3 DNA: TGTGCCAGCAGTTACCCACTAGCGGGGGGTTATAGTGAGCAGTTCTTC.

The chain is built from TRBV29-1 and TRBJ2-2; a weak D match, TRBD1 (6 bases). Germline V gene data show CDR1 as SQVTM and CDR2 as ANQGSEA. Trimming removed 4 bases at V and 5 bases at J, with 14 bases between. CDR3 length: 14 amino acids. This chain's CDR3 is CSVAGFRGTGELFF. The CDR3 nucleotides read TGCAGCGTTGCAGGGTTCAGGGGAACCGGGGAGCTGTTTTTT.

The chain joins TRBV6-5 to TRBJ1-5; 7 bases map to TRBD1. The CDR3 totals 13 residues. The V segment lost 7 bases and the J segment 7 bases; nucleotides outside the gene matches: 7. Germline CDR1 reads MNHEY; CDR2 reads SVGAGI. The chain's CDR3 is CASKGAGKQPQHF. DNA for the CDR3: TGTGCCAGCAAGGGGGCAGGGAAACAGCCCCAGCATTTT.

The genes are TRBV4-1 and TRBJ2-7; D unresolved. The germline V gene has CDR1 MGHRA and CDR2 YSYEKL. This CDR3 region has 13 residues. Trimming shortened V by 2 bases and J by 6 bases, and 11 bases separated the two germline ends. CDR3 bases: TGCGCCAGCAGCCAACCCGATACGCGCGAGCAGTACTTC. Encoded protein: CASSQPDTREQYF.

This chain joins TRBV5-1 and TRBJ1-1, with a possible D match to TRBD1 (5 bases). Per germline, CDR1 SGHRS and CDR2 YFSETQ. This CDR3 is 12 amino acids long. With 7 bases removed from V and 1 base from J, the gap between germline ends came to 8 bases. The CDR3 reads CASYGQNTEAFF. The CDR3 bases are TGCGCCAGCTACGGACAGAACACTGAAGCTTTCTTT.

The genes are TRBV11-2 and TRBJ1-2; 7 bases align to TRBD1. The ends lost 5 bases at V and 8 bases at J; junction bases unmatched: 8. This CDR3 is 13 amino acids long. CDR1 and CDR2 from the germline V gene are SGHAT and FQNNGV. The CDR3 sequence: CASSHRQGRGYTF. CDR3 in DNA: TGTGCCAGCAGCCATAGACAGGGTCGAGGCTACACCTTC.